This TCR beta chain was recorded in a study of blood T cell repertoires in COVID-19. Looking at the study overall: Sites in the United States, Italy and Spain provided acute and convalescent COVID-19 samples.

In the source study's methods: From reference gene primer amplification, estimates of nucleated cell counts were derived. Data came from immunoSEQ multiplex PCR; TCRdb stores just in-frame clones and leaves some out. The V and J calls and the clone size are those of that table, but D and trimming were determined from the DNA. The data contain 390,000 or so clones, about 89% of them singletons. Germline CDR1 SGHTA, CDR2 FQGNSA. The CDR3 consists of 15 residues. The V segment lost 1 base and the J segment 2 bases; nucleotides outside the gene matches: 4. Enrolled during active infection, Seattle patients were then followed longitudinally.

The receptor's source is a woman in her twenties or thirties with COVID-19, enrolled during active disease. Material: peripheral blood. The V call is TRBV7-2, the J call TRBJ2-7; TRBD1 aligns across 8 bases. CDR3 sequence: CASSLVSGGPYEQYF. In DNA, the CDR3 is TGTGCCAGCAGCTTAGTTTCAGGGGGCCCCTACGAGCAGTACTTC.